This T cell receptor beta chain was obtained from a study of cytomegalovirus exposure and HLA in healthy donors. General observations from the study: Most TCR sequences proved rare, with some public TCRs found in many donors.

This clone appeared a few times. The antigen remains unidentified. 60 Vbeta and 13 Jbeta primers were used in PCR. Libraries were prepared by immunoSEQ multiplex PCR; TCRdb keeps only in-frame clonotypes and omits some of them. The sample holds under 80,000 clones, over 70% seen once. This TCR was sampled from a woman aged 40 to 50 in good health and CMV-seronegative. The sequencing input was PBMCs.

In DNA, the CDR3 is TGTGCCTGGAAAAAGGGGTTCGAGCAGTACTTC. Its protein product is CAWKKGFEQYF. This chain uses TRBV30 with TRBJ2-7; TRBD1 might be the D (5 bases). The CDR3 length is 11 residues. V was cut by 4 bases and J by 6 bases, with 10 bases left in between. In germline, CDR1 is GTSNPN, CDR2 SVGIG (reference sequence).